The table lists the clone carrying this T cell receptor (beta chain) with many counts. Its antigen is currently unknown. Time point described: newly diagnosed GD, antithyroid drugs for less than 3 months. PBMC RNA was the source of the TCR library. Building of the TCR beta libraries involved iRepertoire HTBI primers and Arm-PCR of CDR3 regions. TCRdb re-called the multiplex PCR reads with MiXCR, one entry per CDR3 protein. Of 370,000 or so distinct CDR3 sequences detected, around 15% appear once; the ten largest clones hold 20% to 25%. V was trimmed by 1 base and J by 10 bases, leaving 17 bases between them. The CDR3 loop spans 15 amino acids. Germline lookup yields CDR1 LGHDT and CDR2 YNNKEL (reference sequence). The source of the sample is a study of regulatory T cells in long-lasting Graves disease. Overall study findings and caveats: Favored usage of TRBV28, TRBJ1-2 and TRBJ2-5 was recorded in persistent disease.

The same specimen was also included in a second study, on T cells in Graves' hyperthyroidism and ophthalmopathy. That report notes: The TCR CDR3 was amplified in a first-round RT-PCR using the HTBI primer set. Among thyroid clonotypes expanded above 0.001, most also appeared in blood.

Specimen: peripheral blood mononuclear cells (PBMCs), collected at new diagnosis, from a patient treated with antithyroid drugs. This TCR came from a woman under 30 with Graves disease. V is TRBV3-1 and J is TRBJ2-1; D remains unclear. CDR3 DNA: TGTGCCAGCAGCCAAGGGTCTCTAGGCGCTCAAGAGCAGTTCTTC. This gives the protein CASSQGSLGAQEQFF.